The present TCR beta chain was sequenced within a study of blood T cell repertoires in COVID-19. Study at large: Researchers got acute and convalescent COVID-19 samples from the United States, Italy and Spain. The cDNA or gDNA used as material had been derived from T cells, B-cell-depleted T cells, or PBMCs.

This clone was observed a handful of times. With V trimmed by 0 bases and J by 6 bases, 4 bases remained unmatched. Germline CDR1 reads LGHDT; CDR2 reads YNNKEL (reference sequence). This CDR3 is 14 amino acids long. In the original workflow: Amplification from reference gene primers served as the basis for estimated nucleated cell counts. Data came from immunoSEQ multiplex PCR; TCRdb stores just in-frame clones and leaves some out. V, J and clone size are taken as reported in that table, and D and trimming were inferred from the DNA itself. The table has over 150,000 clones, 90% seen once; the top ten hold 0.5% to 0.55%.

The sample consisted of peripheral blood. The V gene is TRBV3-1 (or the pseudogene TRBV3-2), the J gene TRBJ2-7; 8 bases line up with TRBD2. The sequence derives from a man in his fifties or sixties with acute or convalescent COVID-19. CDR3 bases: TGTGCCAGCAGCCAAGAAGGGGCGGGAGGCGAGCAGTACTTC. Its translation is CASSQEGAGGEQYF.